These 19 T cell receptor beta chains were sequenced from one sample in a study of Ad26.COV2.S vaccination and SARS-CoV-2 variants (dated by TCRdb to about 2021). Library creation used the immunoSEQ multiplex PCR assay. Entries here come from immuneACCESS through TCRdb and include only in-frame sequences with V and J called. Some clones fail to appear in such tables; in the studies checked, an unresolved V gene covers under half of the shortfall, and the cause of the remainder is unknown. For this sample there are around 170,000 clones; roughly 87% appear just once. The ten largest clones capture around 6.1% of the sample. In the paper's terms, the time point label means: individuals recovered from natural SARS-CoV-2 infection. Sequences were derived from peripheral blood, sampled after recovery from COVID-19. These receptors all come from a human donor who had recovered from COVID-19.

CDR3 sequence: CASSEWAGGETQYF. The CDR3 nucleotides read TGTGCCAGCAGTGAATGGGCGGGAGGGGAGACCCAGTACTTC. The genes are TRBV25-1 and TRBJ2-5, with TRBD2 matching 9 bases. This CDR3 comprises 14 residues. Per germline, CDR1 MGHDK and CDR2 SYGVNS. V was clipped by 1 base and J by 5 bases; unmatched bases: 2.

This chain links TRBV3-1 (or the pseudogene TRBV3-2) with TRBJ1-6, with TRBD1 matching over 7 bases. This CDR3 is 15 amino acids long. Trimming cost V 1 base and J 8 bases; bases outside gene matches: 5. CDR1 and CDR2 (germline): LGHDT, YNNKEL (reference sequence). The CDR3 sequence is CASSQGGQVYSPLHF. In nucleotides, the CDR3 is TGTGCCAGCAGCCAAGGCGGACAGGTCTATTCACCCCTCCACTTT.

The chain links TRBV21-1 to TRBJ1-4. TRBV21-1 is recorded as a pseudogene. The CDR3 totals 15 residues. The CDR3 DNA follows: TGTGCCAGCAGCCTGTACGGGGTACTGTTGGAAAAACTGTTTTTT. This sequence encodes CASSLYGVLLEKLFF.

The chain uses TRBV2 and TRBJ2-7; 10 bases are shared with TRBD2. The V segment lost 5 bases and the J segment 3 bases; nucleotides outside the gene matches: 7. This CDR3 has 15 residues. Germline CDR1 and CDR2: SNHLY and FYNNEI. The CDR3 sequence: CASSLSGRALYEQYF. The DNA for the CDR3 is TGTGCCAGCAGTCTAAGCGGGAGGGCCCTCTACGAGCAGTACTTC. The complete variable domain, with remaining parts taken from reference TRBV2 and TRBJ2-7, reads EPEVTQTPSHQVTQMGQEVILRCVPISNHLYFYWYRQILGQKVEFLVSFYNNEISEKSEIFDDQFSVERPDGSNFTLKIRSTKLEDSAMYFCASSLSGRALYEQYFGPGTRLTVT.

The chain couples TRBV27 to TRBJ1-1, with a weak D call TRBD1 (5 bases). This CDR3 has 13 residues. Per the germline V gene, CDR1 is MNHEY and CDR2 is SMNVEV (reference sequence). Trimming removed 2 bases from V and 4 bases from J, with 8 bases in between. The CDR3 sequence is CASSLRGFTEAFF. The CDR3 nucleotides read TGTGCCAGCAGTTTAAGGGGATTCACTGAAGCTTTCTTT.

The V gene is TRBV28, the J gene TRBJ2-7; TRBD1 matches at 11 bases. The CDR3 has 16 residues. V trimming: 6 bases; J trimming: 1 base; junction bases outside the gene matches: 8. Germline lookup yields CDR1 MDHEN and CDR2 SYDVKM. CDR3 protein: CASSFGTGGTSYEQYF. Written as DNA, the CDR3 is TGTGCCAGCAGCTTCGGGACAGGGGGGACATCCTACGAGCAGTACTTC.

The chain joins TRBV29-1 to TRBJ1-1, with 8 bases fitting TRBD1. Germline V gene sequence: CDR1 SQVTM, CDR2 ANQGSEA. The J segment lost 5 bases and the V segment lost 5 bases, leaving 4 bases of the junction unmatched. The CDR3 is made up of 12 amino acids. The CDR3 DNA reads as TGCAGCGTTACAGGGGGGGCGACTGAAGCTTTCTTT. Encoded protein: CSVTGGATEAFF.

This chain joins TRBV6-5 and TRBJ2-1, with TRBD1 matching over 8 bases. The trim removed 5 bases at V and 10 bases at J, leaving 13 bases unmatched. The CDR3 covers 15 residues. Germline loops: CDR1 MNHEY, CDR2 SVGAGI. The CDR3 sequence: CASSTGTGRIEEQFF. In DNA form, the CDR3 reads TGTGCCAGCAGTACCGGGACAGGCAGAATTGAGGAGCAGTTCTTC.

The rearrangement joins TRBV3-1 (or the pseudogene TRBV3-2) to TRBJ1-5; D remains unclear. This CDR3 is 13 amino acids long. V lost 5 bases to trimming and J lost 3 bases, with 8 bases between them. Germline V gene data show CDR1 as LGHDT and CDR2 as YNNKEL (reference sequence). The CDR3 DNA is TGTGCCAGCAGCTTCTCAAACAATCAGCCCCAGCATTTT. Translated: CASSFSNNQPQHF.

This chain connects TRBV6-5 to TRBJ2-3; TRBD1 matches 7 bases. CDR1 is MNHEY and CDR2 is SVGAGI in the germline V gene. The J segment lost 9 bases and the V segment lost 8 bases, leaving 5 bases of the junction unmatched. The CDR3 is 11 amino acids. The DNA of the CDR3 is TGTGCCAGCGCCGCAGGGGGAACGCAGTATTTT. Translated, it gives CASAAGGTQYF.

V and J are TRBV11-3 and TRBJ1-5; D is unclear. CDR3 length: 16 amino acids. Germline-derived CDR1 and CDR2 are SGHNT and YENEEA. Trimming took off 2 bases at V and 0 bases at J, with 11 bases between the two ends. CDR3 loop: CASSLRRHYSNQPQHF. In nucleotides, the CDR3 is TGTGCCAGCAGCTTACGGCGACATTATAGCAATCAGCCCCAGCATTTT.

The chain carries TRBV2 and TRBJ2-5; no clear D. This CDR3 is built from 13 residues. Germline V lookup: CDR1 SNHLY, CDR2 FYNNEI. The V end was cut by 6 bases, the J end by 5 bases, with 13 bases between. CDR3 DNA sequence: TGTGCCAGCAGATGGGAAGCCATGGAGACCCAGTACTTC. Protein: CASRWEAMETQYF. The whole variable domain, filled in from reference TRBV2 and TRBJ2-5, reads EPEVTQTPSHQVTQMGQEVILRCVPISNHLYFYWYRQILGQKVEFLVSFYNNEISEKSEIFDDQFSVERPDGSNFTLKIRSTKLEDSAMYFCASRWEAMETQYFGPGTRLLVL.

V and J are TRBV6-5 and TRBJ1-2; 7 nucleotides match TRBD1. Germline assignment: CDR1 MNHEY and CDR2 SVGAGI. This CDR3 region has 16 residues. J lost 1 base, V lost 2 bases, and 7 bases had no gene match. CDR3 amino acids: CASSYRQDRDNYGYTF. As DNA, the CDR3 is TGTGCCAGCAGTTACCGCCAAGACAGGGATAACTATGGCTACACCTTC.

V usage is TRBV6-6 and J usage is TRBJ1-2; D is unclear. Per germline, CDR1 MNHNY and CDR2 SVGAGI (reference sequence). The CDR3 consists of 12 residues. Trimming shortened V by 0 bases and J by 1 base, and 0 bases separated the two germline ends. The CDR3 spells CASSYSNYGYTF. For the CDR3, the DNA is TGTGCCAGCAGTTACTCTAACTATGGCTACACCTTC.

V usage is TRBV2 and J usage is TRBJ1-1; D perhaps matches TRBD1 (5 bases). V lost 7 bases and J 0 bases, leaving 12 bases between the germline ends. The CDR3 is 14 amino acids. Germline-derived CDR1 and CDR2 are SNHLY and FYNNEI. The CDR3, as DNA: TGTGCCAGCATCCCGGGACTTGTGAACACTGAAGCTTTCTTT. Translation: CASIPGLVNTEAFF.

The chain uses TRBV6-5 and TRBJ2-1; D is perhaps TRBD2 (7 bases). CDR1 and CDR2 from the germline V gene are MNHEY and SVGAGI. V was clipped by 1 base and J by 8 bases, with 15 bases between them. The CDR3 runs 15 residues. CDR3 sequence reads: CASSYWWGGRDEQFF. DNA of the CDR3: TGTGCCAGCAGTTACTGGTGGGGGGGGCGGGATGAGCAGTTCTTC.

The chain has TRBV7-9 and TRBJ1-6, with no clear D. CDR3 length: 12 amino acids. V was trimmed by 4 bases and J by 7 bases, leaving 5 bases between them. Germline V CDR1 and CDR2: SEHNR, FQNEAQ (reference sequence). CDR3 region: CASSYSNSPLHF. DNA of the CDR3: TGTGCCAGCAGCTATAGCAATTCACCCCTCCACTTT.

The chain employs TRBV18 and TRBJ1-6; the D gene is possibly TRBD1 (5 bases). CDR1 is KGHSH, CDR2 LQKENI, per germline. Trimming cost V 2 bases and J 0 bases, with 8 bases left between them. The CDR3 covers 16 residues. CDR3: CASSPRGLSYNSPLHF. The CDR3 DNA follows: TGTGCCAGCTCACCAAGGGGACTCTCCTATAATTCACCCCTCCACTTT.

The V call is TRBV9, the J call TRBJ1-1; 7 bases are a match to TRBD1. The CDR3 spans 13 residues. V was pared by 2 bases and J by 4 bases, with 2 bases of the junction left unmatched. Germline V gene sequence: CDR1 SGDLS, CDR2 YYNGEE. The CDR3 spells CASSVDRVTEAFF. The DNA for the CDR3 is TGTGCCAGCAGCGTTGACAGGGTCACTGAAGCTTTCTTT.